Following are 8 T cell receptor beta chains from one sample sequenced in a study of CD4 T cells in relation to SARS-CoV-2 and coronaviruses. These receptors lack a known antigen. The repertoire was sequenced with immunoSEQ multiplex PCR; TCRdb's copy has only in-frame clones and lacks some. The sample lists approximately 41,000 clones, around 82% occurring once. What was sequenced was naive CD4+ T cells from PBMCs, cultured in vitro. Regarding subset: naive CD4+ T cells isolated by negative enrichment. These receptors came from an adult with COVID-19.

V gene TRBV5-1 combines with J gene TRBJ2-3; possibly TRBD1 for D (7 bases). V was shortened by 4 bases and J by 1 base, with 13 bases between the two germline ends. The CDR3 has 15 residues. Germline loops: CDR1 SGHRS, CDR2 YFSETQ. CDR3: CASSPQGGGTDTQYF. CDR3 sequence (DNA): TGCGCCAGCAGCCCTCAGGGGGGCGGCACAGATACGCAGTATTTT.

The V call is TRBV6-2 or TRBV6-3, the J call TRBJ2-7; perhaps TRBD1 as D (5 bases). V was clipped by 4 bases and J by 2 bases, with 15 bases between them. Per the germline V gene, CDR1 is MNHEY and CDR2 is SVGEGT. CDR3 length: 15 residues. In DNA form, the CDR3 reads TGTGCCAGCAGTTTGGGGTGGGCAGGGCCCTACGAGCAGTACTTC. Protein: CASSLGWAGPYEQYF.

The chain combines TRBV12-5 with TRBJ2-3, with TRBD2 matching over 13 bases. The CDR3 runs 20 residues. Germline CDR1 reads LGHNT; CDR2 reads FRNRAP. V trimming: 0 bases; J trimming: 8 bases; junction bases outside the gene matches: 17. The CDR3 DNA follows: TGTGCTAGTGGTTTGGTACCGTTTCCCTGGACTAGCGGGAGTAAGGGTACGCAGTATTTT. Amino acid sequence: CASGLVPFPWTSGSKGTQYF.

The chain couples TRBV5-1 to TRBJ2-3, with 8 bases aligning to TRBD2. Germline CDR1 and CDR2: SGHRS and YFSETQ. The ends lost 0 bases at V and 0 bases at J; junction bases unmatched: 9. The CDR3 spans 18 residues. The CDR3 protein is CASSLEGLGPPSTDTQYF. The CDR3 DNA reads TGCGCCAGCAGCTTGGAGGGACTAGGGCCTCCTAGCACAGATACGCAGTATTTT.

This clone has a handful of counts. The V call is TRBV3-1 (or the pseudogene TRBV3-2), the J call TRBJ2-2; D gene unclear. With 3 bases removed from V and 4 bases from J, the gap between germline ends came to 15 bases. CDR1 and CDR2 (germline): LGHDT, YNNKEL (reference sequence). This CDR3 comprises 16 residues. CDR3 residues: CASSHRGPTRTGELFF. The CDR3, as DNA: TGTGCCAGCAGCCATCGCGGCCCAACTCGCACCGGGGAGCTGTTTTTT.

CDR3 sequence reads: CASSSTGGDTDTQYF. For the CDR3, the DNA is TGTGCCAGCAGTTCGACAGGGGGCGACACAGATACGCAGTATTTT. The chain uses TRBV27 and TRBJ2-3, with 10 bases identical to TRBD1. Germline CDR1 is MNHEY and CDR2 is SMNVEV (reference sequence). This CDR3 spans 15 amino acids. V gave up 4 bases and J gave up 2 bases; unmatched junction bases: 3.

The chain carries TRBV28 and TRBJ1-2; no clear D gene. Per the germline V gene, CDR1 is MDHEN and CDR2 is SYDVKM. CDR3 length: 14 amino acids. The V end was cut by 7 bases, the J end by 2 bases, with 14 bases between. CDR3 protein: CASTPELGNYGYTF. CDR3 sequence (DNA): TGTGCCAGCACCCCCGAGCTGGGGAACTATGGCTACACCTTC.

The CDR3 loop reads CASSMGLAQWDTQYF. The CDR3 DNA sequence: TGTGCCAGTAGTATGGGACTAGCCCAGTGGGATACGCAGTATTTT. The chain employs TRBV19 and TRBJ2-3, with 9 nucleotides matching TRBD2. V lost 3 bases and J lost 6; bases outside the gene matches: 7. This CDR3 region has 15 residues. Germline V gene lookup returns CDR1 LNHDA and CDR2 SQIVND (reference sequence).